The entry below gives a single T cell receptor beta chain sequence along with its context. Source study methods: Amplification of reference gene primers provided the estimated nucleated cell counts. The method was immunoSEQ multiplex PCR; TCRdb's version includes in-frame clones alone and lacks a portion of them. V and J calls and clone size are given by that table; D and trimming were obtained from the DNA. The sample consists of 100,000 to 120,000 clones, 70% to 85% of them appearing once. The data were obtained in a study of blood T cell repertoires in COVID-19. Study-level background: Material from acute and convalescent COVID-19 was sourced from the United States, Italy and Spain. Sample material is recorded as cDNA or gDNA derived from T cells, B-cell-depleted T cells, or PBMCs.

What was sequenced was peripheral blood. The source of this sequence is a middle-aged woman with acute or convalescent COVID-19.

This CDR3 is CASSLLDSYEQYF. CDR3 nucleotide sequence: TGTGCCAGCAGTTTATTAGACTCCTACGAGCAGTACTTC. The rearrangement links TRBV12-3 or TRBV12-4 to TRBJ2-7; D ambiguous. The CDR3 is made up of 13 amino acids. V was trimmed by 2 bases and J by 0 bases, leaving 5 bases between them.